The entry that follows covers one TCR beta chain sequence. As yet, its antigen is unknown. The RNA, about 0.45 to 1 ug, was put through reverse transcription using random hexamers. MiXCR was run by TCRdb on the immunoSEQ multiplex PCR reads, yielding one entry per CDR3 protein. The data hold some 140,000 distinct CDR3 sequences, with approximately 95% observed a single time. This specimen belongs to a study of CD8 T cells in Susac syndrome. The germline V and J ends were trimmed by 1 base and 5 bases, with 9 bases remaining between them. CDR3 length: 14 residues. Germline V gives CDR1 SGHVS, CDR2 FNYEAQ. Broader study findings: Roughly 5 Susac-specific public clones appeared in CD8+ TEMRA repertoires, and 15 to 20 in total CD8+ repertoires.

Sequenced material: CD8+ T cells from PBMCs. The rearrangement joins TRBV7-6 to TRBJ2-1; D is uncertain. The sequence came from a human donor with Susac syndrome. The CDR3 reads CASSLGTADNEQFF. The CDR3 DNA sequence: TGTGCCAGCAGCTTAGGGACGGCCGACAATGAGCAGTTCTTC.